This note documents a single T cell receptor beta chain sequence. Trimming removed 9 bases from V and 4 bases from J, with 8 bases in between. The CDR3 loop spans 11 amino acids. Germline CDR1 KGHDR, CDR2 SFDVKD. This record comes from a study of blood T cell repertoires in COVID-19. Study context: Material from acute and convalescent COVID-19 was sourced from the United States, Italy and Spain. Nucleic acid was either cDNA or gDNA, and it came from T cells, B-cell-depleted T cells, or PBMCs.

In the original analysis: Quantification of nucleated cells was approximated via reference gene primer amplification. The data were produced by immunoSEQ multiplex PCR, yet TCRdb's version contains in-frame clones alone and is incomplete. V and J calls and clone size are given by that table; D and trimming were obtained from the DNA. The sample lists around 250,000 clones, 86% occurring once. Sequencing used peripheral blood. V gene TRBV24-1 combines with J gene TRBJ2-5; D is undetermined. This clonotype was sampled from a man older than 75 with acute or convalescent COVID-19. CDR3 in DNA: TGTGCCACCGAAAACGGAGAGACCCAGTACTTC. This sequence encodes CATENGETQYF.